This is a list of T cell receptor beta chains from one sample in a study of cytomegalovirus exposure and HLA in healthy donors. Clones were sequenced by immunoSEQ multiplex PCR, and TCRdb holds only the in-frame ones, with some missing. The table records about 130,000 clones, roughly four fifths of them present only once. The sequenced sample was PBMCs. These receptors all stem from a male donor in good health and CMV-seropositive. The CDR3 runs from the conserved cysteine through the conserved F or W. Fields, in order: V gene, D gene, CDR3 length, J gene, clone size, CDR3 protein, CDR3 DNA. The D gene is left open where the match is weak. Expanded clones are given a class, and other clones once, few, many or no size at all.

v_call: TRBV27; d_call: TRBD2; cdr3_length: 15; j_call: TRBJ2-7; clone_size: NA; cdr3_aa: CASSSGLAGYYEQYF; cdr3_nt: TGTGCCAGCAGTAGCGGACTAGCGGGGTACTACGAGCAGTACTTC
v_call: TRBV7-2; d_call: TRBD2; cdr3_length: 13; j_call: TRBJ2-7; clone_size: NA; cdr3_aa: CASSFLGGNEQYF; cdr3_nt: TGTGCCAGCAGCTTCCTCGGGGGGAACGAGCAGTACTTC
v_call: TRBV18; d_call: TRBD1; cdr3_length: 14; j_call: TRBJ2-7; clone_size: once; cdr3_aa: CASSLQGTGARYSF; cdr3_nt: TGTGCCAGCTCACTTCAAGGGACAGGGGCTCGCTATAGCTTC
v_call: TRBV19; d_call: TRBD1; cdr3_length: 14; j_call: TRBJ2-7; clone_size: NA; cdr3_aa: CASSQGTAIYEQYF; cdr3_nt: TGTGCCAGTAGTCAGGGGACAGCGATCTACGAGCAGTACTTC
v_call: TRBV28; d_call: TRBD1; cdr3_length: 17; j_call: TRBJ1-2; clone_size: few; cdr3_aa: CASSLGGTTGGINGYTF; cdr3_nt: TGTGCCAGCAGTTTAGGGGGAACGACAGGGGGCATTAATGGCTACACCTTC
v_call: TRBV9; d_call: NA; cdr3_length: 17; j_call: TRBJ2-2; clone_size: NA; cdr3_aa: CASSVGSSVANTGELFF; cdr3_nt: TGTGCCAGCAGCGTAGGGAGCTCGGTCGCGAACACCGGGGAGCTGTTTTTT
v_call: TRBV9; d_call: TRBD2; cdr3_length: 16; j_call: TRBJ2-7; clone_size: few; cdr3_aa: CASSLNAGLAGEEQYF; cdr3_nt: TGTGCCAGCAGCCTAAACGCGGGACTAGCGGGAGAGGAGCAGTACTTC
v_call: TRBV7-2; d_call: NA; cdr3_length: 14; j_call: TRBJ1-4; clone_size: NA; cdr3_aa: CASSLALTGEKLFF; cdr3_nt: TGTGCCAGCAGCCTGGCCCTTACGGGTGAAAAACTGTTTTTT
v_call: TRBV7-9; d_call: NA; cdr3_length: 16; j_call: TRBJ2-3; clone_size: NA; cdr3_aa: CASSLGDSSSTDTQYF; cdr3_nt: TGTGCCAGCAGCTTAGGGGACTCCTCAAGCACAGATACGCAGTATTTT
v_call: TRBV28; d_call: NA; cdr3_length: 14; j_call: TRBJ2-5; clone_size: NA; cdr3_aa: CASRKPGSQETQYF; cdr3_nt: TGTGCCAGCAGAAAGCCCGGGTCCCAAGAGACCCAGTACTTC
v_call: TRBV7-2; d_call: NA; cdr3_length: 14; j_call: TRBJ1-1; clone_size: NA; cdr3_aa: CASSVLLGGTEAFF; cdr3_nt: TGTGCCAGCAGCGTACTCCTTGGGGGGACTGAAGCTTTCTTT
v_call: TRBV7-8; d_call: TRBD1; cdr3_length: 15; j_call: TRBJ2-1; clone_size: NA; cdr3_aa: CASIQDRGSYNEQFF; cdr3_nt: TGTGCCAGCATCCAGGACAGGGGCTCCTACAATGAGCAGTTCTTC
v_call: TRBV19; d_call: NA; cdr3_length: 14; j_call: TRBJ1-1; clone_size: once; cdr3_aa: CASRVRVFSTEAFF; cdr3_nt: TGTGCCAGTAGAGTCAGGGTCTTCTCTACTGAAGCTTTCTTT
v_call: TRBV28; d_call: TRBD2; cdr3_length: 14; j_call: TRBJ2-7; clone_size: once; cdr3_aa: CASSHGTRGYEQYF; cdr3_nt: TGTGCCAGCAGCCATGGGACTAGAGGCTATGAGCAGTACTTC
v_call: TRBV9; d_call: TRBD2; cdr3_length: 14; j_call: TRBJ2-1; clone_size: once; cdr3_aa: CASGQAGRYNEQFF; cdr3_nt: TGTGCCAGCGGGCAAGCGGGACGATACAATGAGCAGTTCTTC
v_call: TRBV30; d_call: TRBD1; cdr3_length: 13; j_call: TRBJ1-5; clone_size: NA; cdr3_aa: CAWSKQGGQPQHF; cdr3_nt: TGTGCCTGGAGTAAACAGGGGGGTCAGCCCCAGCATTTT
v_call: TRBV30; d_call: TRBD1; cdr3_length: 14; j_call: TRBJ1-2; clone_size: NA; cdr3_aa: CAWSVGRGADGYTF; cdr3_nt: TGTGCCTGGAGTGTGGGCAGGGGGGCGGATGGCTACACCTTC
v_call: TRBV7-3; d_call: TRBD2; cdr3_length: 15; j_call: TRBJ2-1; clone_size: NA; cdr3_aa: CASSPRLAEYNEQFF; cdr3_nt: TGTGCCAGCAGCCCTCGCCTAGCGGAATACAATGAGCAGTTCTTC
v_call: TRBV30; d_call: NA; cdr3_length: 17; j_call: TRBJ2-2; clone_size: once; cdr3_aa: CAWSVQSGYIDTGELFF; cdr3_nt: TGTGCCTGGAGTGTACAGTCAGGGTACATTGACACCGGGGAGCTGTTTTTT
v_call: TRBV5-4; d_call: NA; cdr3_length: 17; j_call: TRBJ1-1; clone_size: NA; cdr3_aa: CASSLFWARATNTEAFF; cdr3_nt: TGTGCCAGCAGCTTGTTTTGGGCCAGGGCAACGAACACTGAAGCTTTCTTT
v_call: TRBV28; d_call: NA; cdr3_length: 12; j_call: TRBJ2-7; clone_size: NA; cdr3_aa: CASSPLPGEQYF; cdr3_nt: TGTGCCAGCAGCCCGCTGCCGGGCGAGCAGTACTTC
v_call: TRBV27; d_call: NA; cdr3_length: 14; j_call: TRBJ2-7; clone_size: NA; cdr3_aa: CASSFSRAGYEQYF; cdr3_nt: TGTGCCAGCAGTTTTAGCAGGGCAGGCTACGAGCAGTACTTC
v_call: TRBV29-1; d_call: NA; cdr3_length: 14; j_call: TRBJ1-2; clone_size: once; cdr3_aa: CSVVSAAASWGYTF; cdr3_nt: TGCAGCGTTGTGAGTGCGGCAGCGTCGTGGGGCTACACCTTC
v_call: TRBV6-5; d_call: TRBD1; cdr3_length: 15; j_call: TRBJ2-5; clone_size: NA; cdr3_aa: CASSYTKGTGETQYF; cdr3_nt: TGTGCCAGCAGTTACACGAAGGGGACAGGGGAGACCCAGTACTTC
v_call: TRBV28; d_call: NA; cdr3_length: 15; j_call: TRBJ2-1; clone_size: NA; cdr3_aa: CASSSASTGAHEQFF; cdr3_nt: TGTGCCAGCAGTTCCGCCTCGACAGGAGCCCATGAGCAGTTCTTC
v_call: TRBV9; d_call: TRBD1; cdr3_length: 15; j_call: TRBJ2-1; clone_size: NA; cdr3_aa: CASSVWTGPHDEQFF; cdr3_nt: TGTGCCAGCAGCGTATGGACAGGGCCCCACGATGAGCAGTTCTTC
v_call: TRBV19; d_call: TRBD1; cdr3_length: 14; j_call: TRBJ2-7; clone_size: few; cdr3_aa: CASSTGRGLYEQYF; cdr3_nt: TGTGCCAGTAGCACTGGCAGGGGGCTATACGAGCAGTACTTC
v_call: TRBV6-5; d_call: TRBD1; cdr3_length: 15; j_call: TRBJ1-4; clone_size: NA; cdr3_aa: CASSRRGATNEKLFF; cdr3_nt: TGTGCCAGCAGTCGCAGGGGGGCAACTAATGAAAAACTGTTTTTT
v_call: TRBV28; d_call: NA; cdr3_length: 16; j_call: TRBJ2-7; clone_size: once; cdr3_aa: CASSLGSGIVTHEQYF; cdr3_nt: TGTGCCAGCAGTTTGGGATCGGGGATAGTAACCCACGAGCAGTACTTC
v_call: TRBV7-7; d_call: NA; cdr3_length: 12; j_call: TRBJ2-2; clone_size: NA; cdr3_aa: CASSLRGGELFF; cdr3_nt: TGTGCTAGCAGCTTGAGAGGCGGGGAGCTGTTTTTT
v_call: TRBV7-2; d_call: NA; cdr3_length: 15; j_call: TRBJ1-6; clone_size: NA; cdr3_aa: CASRPSDYYNSPLHF; cdr3_nt: TGTGCCAGCAGGCCGAGTGACTACTATAATTCACCCCTCCACTTT
v_call: TRBV6-5; d_call: TRBD1; cdr3_length: 14; j_call: TRBJ1-1; clone_size: NA; cdr3_aa: CASSWDRVKAEAFF; cdr3_nt: TGTGCCAGCAGTTGGGACAGGGTAAAAGCTGAAGCTTTCTTT
v_call: TRBV6-4; d_call: NA; cdr3_length: 15; j_call: TRBJ2-1; clone_size: NA; cdr3_aa: CASRKTGLASNEQFF; cdr3_nt: TGTGCCAGCAGAAAAACGGGACTCGCTTCCAATGAGCAGTTCTTC
v_call: TRBV23-1; d_call: TRBD2; cdr3_length: 20; j_call: TRBJ2-1; clone_size: once; cdr3_aa: CASSQRASGRGQSSYNEQFF; cdr3_nt: TGCGCCAGCAGTCAAAGAGCTAGCGGGAGGGGACAGAGCTCCTACAATGAGCAGTTCTTC
v_call: TRBV2; d_call: TRBD2; cdr3_length: 11; j_call: TRBJ2-7; clone_size: NA; cdr3_aa: CASREGYEQYF; cdr3_nt: TGTGCCAGCCGGGAGGGCTACGAGCAGTACTTC
v_call: TRBV7-2; d_call: TRBD1; cdr3_length: 16; j_call: TRBJ1-2; clone_size: few; cdr3_aa: CASSLSGQGNLHGYTF; cdr3_nt: TGTGCCAGCAGCTTATCGGGACAGGGTAATCTTCATGGCTACACCTTC
v_call: TRBV27; d_call: NA; cdr3_length: 14; j_call: TRBJ1-1; clone_size: few; cdr3_aa: CASSLWSQGTEAFF; cdr3_nt: TGTGCCAGCAGTTTATGGAGTCAGGGGACTGAAGCTTTCTTT
v_call: TRBV13; d_call: TRBD2; cdr3_length: 19; j_call: TRBJ2-1; clone_size: NA; cdr3_aa: CASSLRGRSAGGAYNEQFF; cdr3_nt: TGTGCCAGCAGCTTAAGGGGGAGGTCAGCGGGAGGCGCCTACAATGAGCAGTTCTTC
v_call: TRBV5-5; d_call: NA; cdr3_length: 14; j_call: TRBJ2-7; clone_size: NA; cdr3_aa: CASSPPGGASEQYF; cdr3_nt: TGTGCCAGCAGCCCCCCCGGCGGGGCCTCCGAGCAGTACTTC
v_call: TRBV9; d_call: TRBD1; cdr3_length: 15; j_call: TRBJ2-2; clone_size: NA; cdr3_aa: CASSMGQGRTGELFF; cdr3_nt: TGTGCCAGCAGTATGGGACAGGGGAGAACCGGGGAGCTGTTTTTT
v_call: TRBV18; d_call: NA; cdr3_length: 15; j_call: TRBJ2-2; clone_size: NA; cdr3_aa: CASSPGSGVTGELFF; cdr3_nt: TGTGCCAGCTCACCGGGGAGCGGAGTTACCGGGGAGCTGTTTTTT
v_call: TRBV4-3; d_call: NA; cdr3_length: 18; j_call: TRBJ2-3; clone_size: NA; cdr3_aa: CASSQEFQAGYTEDTQYF; cdr3_nt: TGCGCCAGCAGCCAAGAGTTTCAAGCGGGCTATACGGAAGATACGCAGTATTTT
v_call: TRBV10-3; d_call: NA; cdr3_length: 14; j_call: TRBJ1-1; clone_size: NA; cdr3_aa: CAIRGRGGNTEAFF; cdr3_nt: TGTGCCATCAGGGGGAGGGGCGGGAACACTGAAGCTTTCTTT
v_call: TRBV30; d_call: NA; cdr3_length: 14; j_call: TRBJ2-1; clone_size: NA; cdr3_aa: CAWTGGRMYNEQFF; cdr3_nt: TGTGCCTGGACAGGGGGGAGGATGTACAATGAGCAGTTCTTC
v_call: TRBV4-3; d_call: NA; cdr3_length: 18; j_call: TRBJ1-4; clone_size: NA; cdr3_aa: CASSQESVRTARGEKLFF; cdr3_nt: TGCGCCAGCAGCCAAGAATCCGTTCGGACAGCGAGGGGTGAAAAACTGTTTTTT